This T cell receptor beta chain derives from a study of blood T cell repertoires in COVID-19. Across the whole study: Some COVID-19 samples were acute and others convalescent; all came from the United States, Italy and Spain. The analysed material was cDNA or gDNA that came from T cells, B-cell-depleted T cells, or PBMCs.

Under the authors' procedure: Amplifying reference gene primers gave estimates of nucleated cell counts. Using immunoSEQ multiplex PCR, the repertoire was profiled, and TCRdb retains in-frame clones only, with some absent. Clone size and V and J calls were adopted from that table, with D and trimming inferred from the DNA. Of almost 100,000 clones listed, roughly nine tenths are singletons. CDR3 size: 16 residues. V lost 2 bases to trimming and J lost 8 bases, with 21 bases between them. Germline CDR1 and CDR2: SEHNR and FQNEAQ (reference sequence). The receptor was isolated from a man aged 45 to 65 with acute or convalescent COVID-19. The sequenced sample was peripheral blood. The chain recombines TRBV7-9 with TRBJ1-2; possible D gene TRBD1, 6 bases. CDR3: CASSLMSTGGRVGYTF. The CDR3, as DNA: TGTGCCAGCAGCTTAATGTCGACAGGCGGTAGAGTGGGCTACACCTTC.